This T cell receptor beta chain was found in a study of T cell responses to AZD1222 COVID-19 vaccine (dated by TCRdb to 2020 to 2023). With respect to the entire study: AZD1222 recipients whose second dose came at about 4 weeks and those whose second dose came at about 12 weeks were combined into one group, since spike-specific TCR depth and breadth did not differ between the two schedules. TCR sequencing covered fewer than 250 trial participants: 200 to 220 given two doses of AZD1222 and 26 given two doses of MenACWY control vaccine. Trial participants were enrolled into age subgroups of 18-55, 56-69 and 70-plus years, which contained roughly 140, 27 and 60 TCR-sequenced participants, respectively.

What the authors observed across the whole study: No day 14 peak-response samples were available, so repertoires were characterized only after the peak T cell response. The vaccine-associated CD4 TCRs covered the entire spike protein, and the dominant responses fell in regions 160-218 and 743-854. After two AZD1222 doses, both the breadth and the depth of spike-specific TCRs were significantly higher than at day 0 and than in MenACWY recipients. In the small 56-69-year group, the increase in depth fell short of significance, most likely because of low power. Participants were mostly white British, with more females than males. The authors suggested clonal diversity may have been underestimated. Nearly half of unique spike-specific TCRs reportedly recognized epitopes outside regions mutated in the B.1.351 and B.1.1.7 variants. Conclusions about previously exposed vaccinees are limited because only six or seven AZD1222 recipients were SARS-CoV-2 seropositive at baseline.

V trim: 2 bases; J trim: 4 bases; unmatched bases: 7. The CDR3 has 16 amino acids, counting the end cysteine and phenylalanine. This entry keeps only the CDR3 DNA: 48 bases, framed from base 1. The CDR1 and CDR2 encoded by the germline V gene are MGHRA and YSYEKL. For this clone: The antigen it binds to is not known. No base quality information exists; no much larger clone differs at one position.

The CDR3 regions of human TCRbeta chains were subjected to immunosequencing. In the original analysis: Repertoire TCRs were matched against a reference library of SARS-CoV-2-specific TCRs generated with the MIRA antigen-specificity platform. Breadth was defined as the fraction of unique TCRs that were SARS-CoV-2-associated, and depth was defined as the fraction of total T cells that were SARS-CoV-2-associated. Using the MIRA data, every spike-specific TCR was mapped to the spike region that the TCR reacted to and assigned to either a CD4 or a CD8 class. Log10-transformed breadth and depth values were compared by one-way ANOVA with Sidak's multiple comparisons tests. The source is immuneACCESS, and TCRdb retained only in-frame sequences with V and J called. Part of the clones is not carried over; for the studies checked, unresolved V genes explain less than half of this, and the remainder is unexplained. V and J calls and clone size are those listed in that table; D and trimming were worked out from the DNA. Across this sample there are about 72,000 clones, with around 86% seen only once. The ten largest clones take up 2.5% of the sample.

Per the publication, the time point label means: baseline before first vaccination. Vaccinee samples were obtained from the UK trials COV001 and COV002, which included a single-blind randomized controlled phase 2/3 trial of AZD1222 (ChAdOx1 nCoV-19) in healthy adults. Trial participant PBMC samples were collected at day 0 and day 28 after the second dose for TCRbeta chain sequencing. The V and J segments used are TRBV4-1 and TRBJ2-1, with TRBD1 identical over 8 junction bases. This TCR derives from an adult in good health. Sequences were derived from peripheral blood, sampled on day 0 of AZD1222 vaccination. For the CDR3, the sequence is CASSQLTGALYNEQFF. DNA sequence: TGCGCCAGCAGCCAACTGACAGGGGCCCTTTACAATGAGCAGTTCTTC.